Sequencing of this T cell receptor (beta chain) was carried out in a study of shared clonotypes between healthy human individuals. Study-level results: Donor scarcity curtailed the genetic and exposure-history diversity represented herein. A few donors had roughly 5% of their naive CD4 clonotypes in common.

TCRdb's table, derived via immunoSEQ multiplex PCR, lists solely in-frame clones and lacks some. The top ten clones hold under 0.15% of a sample with about 2 million clones, 90% to 95% of them seen once. Germline V CDR1 and CDR2: MDHEN, SYDVKM. The CDR3 runs to 15 residues. V lost 6 bases, J lost 0 bases, and 9 bases lay in between. A remark on this clone: Its target is unknown.

This sequence joins TRBV28 and TRBJ1-6; no firm D call. The material sequenced was naive CD4+ T cells sorted from blood. Subset noted: CD45RA+ positively selected. This TCR was sampled from a man between 18 and 29 years old in good health. CDR3 nucleotides: TGTGCCAGCAGAACGGCGAGCTCCTATAATTCACCCCTCCACTTT. It is translated as CASRTASSYNSPLHF.